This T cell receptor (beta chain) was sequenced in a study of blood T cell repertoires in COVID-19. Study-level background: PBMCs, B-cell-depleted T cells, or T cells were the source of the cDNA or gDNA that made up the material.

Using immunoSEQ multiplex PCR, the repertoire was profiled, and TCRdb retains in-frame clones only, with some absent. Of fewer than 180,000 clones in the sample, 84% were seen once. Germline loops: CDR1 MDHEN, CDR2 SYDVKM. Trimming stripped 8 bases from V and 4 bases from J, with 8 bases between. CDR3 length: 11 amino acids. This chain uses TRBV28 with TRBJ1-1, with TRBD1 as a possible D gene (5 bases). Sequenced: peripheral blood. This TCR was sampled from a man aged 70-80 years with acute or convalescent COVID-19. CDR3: CASLGGTEAFF. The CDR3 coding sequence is TGTGCCAGCCTCGGGGGCACTGAAGCTTTCTTT.